Following are 10 T cell receptor beta chains from one sample sequenced in a study of blood T cell repertoires in COVID-19. Here immunoSEQ multiplex PCR was the method, and the copy in TCRdb shows in-frame clones only, minus some. The table records 350,000 to 500,000 clones, about 88% of them present only once. Source material: PBMCs or T cells enriched from blood (not recorded which). These receptors came from a young woman who had been exposed to COVID-19.

The V gene is TRBV24-1, the J gene TRBJ2-1; tentative D call: TRBD2 (6 bases). There are 16 residues in the CDR3. CDR1 is KGHDR, CDR2 SFDVKD, per germline. With 2 bases removed from V and 5 bases from J, the gap between germline ends came to 15 bases. The CDR3 spells CATSDYGRWRDNEQFF. The DNA for the CDR3 is TGTGCCACCAGTGATTATGGCAGGTGGAGGGACAATGAGCAGTTCTTC.

V is TRBV5-1 and J is TRBJ2-3, with 9 bases that match TRBD2. Germline CDR1 and CDR2: SGHRS and YFSETQ. The CDR3 extends over 14 amino acids. V gave up 4 bases and J gave up 5 bases; unmatched junction bases: 5. CDR3 sequence (DNA): TGCGCCAGCAGCCCCGCGGGAGGGGTAGATACGCAGTATTTT. Its translation: CASSPAGGVDTQYF. Together with reference TRBV5-1 and TRBJ2-3, the CDR3 gives the full variable domain: KAGVTQTPRYLIKTRGQQVTLSCSPISGHRSVSWYQQTPGQGLQFLFEYFSETQRNKGNFPGRFSGRQFSNSRSEMNVSTLELGDSALYLCASSPAGGVDTQYFGPGTRLTVL.

The CDR3 protein is CASSPRDRGLTGELFF. CDR3 DNA sequence: TGTGCCAGCTCACCGAGGGACAGGGGCTTGACCGGGGAGCTGTTTTTT. The chain employs TRBV18 and TRBJ2-2, with 10 bases fitting TRBD1. CDR1 and CDR2 from the germline V gene are KGHSH and LQKENI. V shed 3 bases and J 5 bases; nucleotides not matched to a gene: 6. This CDR3 has 16 residues.

This sequence joins TRBV7-2 and TRBJ1-2, with a weak D call TRBD1 (5 bases). The CDR3 contains 13 residues. The germline V and J ends were trimmed by 1 base and 4 bases, with 7 bases remaining between them. Per the germline V gene, CDR1 is SGHTA and CDR2 is FQGNSA. CDR3 region: CASSLGQGYGYTF. CDR3 DNA sequence: TGTGCCAGCAGCTTAGGGCAGGGCTATGGCTACACCTTC.

The V gene is TRBV15, the J gene TRBJ2-5, with D possibly TRBD2 on 5 matching bases. CDR3 length: 16 residues. The germline gives CDR1 LNHNV, CDR2 YYDKDF (reference sequence). Trimming pared 3 bases from V and 1 base from J, leaving 15 bases between. The CDR3 protein is CATSRGTLARQETQYF. The CDR3 DNA sequence: TGTGCCACCAGCAGGGGTACGCTAGCCCGCCAAGAGACCCAGTACTTC.

The chain is built from TRBV5-4 and TRBJ2-4, with 10 bases aligning to TRBD1. V lost 2 bases and J lost 9; bases outside the gene matches: 5. The CDR3 sequence is 14 residues long. CDR1 is SGHNT, CDR2 YYREEE, per germline (reference sequence). CDR3 in amino acids: CASSFDRGRSIQYF. The CDR3 DNA follows: TGTGCCAGCAGCTTCGACAGGGGGCGCAGCATTCAGTACTTC.

The V call is TRBV4-3, the J call TRBJ2-2, with 9 positions matching TRBD2. Germline values: CDR1 LGHNA, CDR2 YSLEER. Trimming took 0 bases from V and 8 from J; bases not matched to a gene: 7. This CDR3 has 16 residues. The CDR3 nucleotides are TGCGCCAGCAGCCAAGAAGGCGGGGGGGCGAGTGGGGAGCTGTTTTTT. Amino acids: CASSQEGGGASGELFF.

V usage is TRBV18 and J usage is TRBJ1-6; the match to TRBD1 covers 8 bases. Germline V gene data show CDR1 as KGHSH and CDR2 as LQKENI. V gave up 6 bases and J gave up 5 bases; unmatched junction bases: 3. The CDR3 runs 14 residues. In nucleotides, the CDR3 is TGTGCCAGCTCGACAGGGGTGAATAATTCACCCCTCCACTTT. As protein: CASSTGVNNSPLHF.

J is TRBJ2-2 and V is TRBV6-5; D might be TRBD1 (6 bases). Germline V gene sequence: CDR1 MNHEY, CDR2 SVGAGI. CDR3 length: 15 residues. The V gene lost 6 bases and the J gene lost 7 bases, with 18 bases spanning the gap. This CDR3 is CASSSPGQWGGELFF. In DNA, the CDR3 is TGTGCCAGCAGCTCTCCGGGACAATGGGGCGGGGAGCTGTTTTTT.

The gene calls are TRBV7-9 and TRBJ1-2; possibly TRBD1 for D (6 bases). This CDR3 is 17 amino acids long. The V gene's germline CDR1 is SEHNR and CDR2 FQNEAQ (reference sequence). The ends were cut back, 0 bases at V and 6 bases at J, with 20 bases in the middle. In DNA, the CDR3 is TGTGCCAGCAGCTTAGCGTCCACAGGGCCGCGTGGGCATGGCTACACCTTC. Translated, it gives CASSLASTGPRGHGYTF.